Here is one T cell receptor (beta chain) with its context. The CDR3 totals 14 residues. Trimming pared 1 base from V and 7 bases from J, leaving 15 bases between. Germline-derived CDR1 and CDR2 are SGDLS and YYNGEE. These data belong to a study of blood T cell repertoires in COVID-19. About the study: PBMCs, B-cell-depleted T cells, or T cells provided the cDNA or gDNA that made up the material.

Original methodology: Quantification of nucleated cells was approximated via reference gene primer amplification. The method was immunoSEQ multiplex PCR; TCRdb's version includes in-frame clones alone and lacks a portion of them. That table supplies the V and J calls and clone size; D and trimming were determined from the DNA. Of roughly 250,000 clones listed, about 88% are singletons. Sequencing was performed on peripheral blood. V gene TRBV9 combines with J gene TRBJ2-7, with D possibly being TRBD1 (5 bases). The source of this sequence is a woman aged 40 to 49 who had recovered from COVID-19. As DNA, the CDR3 is TGTGCCAGCAGCGTAAGACTGGGCTCAGGGGAGCAGTACTTC. This translates into CASSVRLGSGEQYF.